The TCR beta chain under discussion was sequenced for a study of cytomegalovirus exposure and HLA in healthy donors. Background on the study: Of all 380 or so donors who were genotyped, about 84% belonged to the Caucasian-associated ancestry cluster.

The study ran its PCR with 60 Vbeta and 13 Jbeta primers. Here immunoSEQ multiplex PCR was the method, and the copy in TCRdb shows in-frame clones only, minus some. The sample holds under 150,000 clones, roughly three quarters seen once. A word on this clone: As yet, its antigen is unknown.

Study-wide findings and caveats: Immune exposure information available was restricted to CMV serostatus. In most subjects, TCR beta sequences reportedly gave accurate predictions of HLA-A and HLA-B alleles. In a later analysis, donors in an Asian-associated ancestry cluster reportedly had fewer N-insertions in productive TCRs than the cohort mean.

Sequencing used PBMCs. The clonotype originates from a man between 18 and 35 years old in good health and CMV-seronegative.

CDR3 in amino acids: CASSLGGYTDTQYF. CDR3 DNA sequence: TGCGCCAGCAGCTTGGGAGGATACACAGATACGCAGTATTTT. The genes are TRBV5-1 and TRBJ2-3; D is ambiguous. This CDR3 spans 14 amino acids. V lost 0 bases to trimming and J lost 2 bases, with 7 bases between them. Germline values: CDR1 SGHRS, CDR2 YFSETQ.